This T cell receptor (beta chain) was retrieved from a study of spatial heterogeneity in lung cancer. As for the study in general: Donation came from 70 or so patients with untreated early-stage non-small cell lung cancer.

This clonotype was found a few times. MiXCR, run by TCRdb on the 5' RACE reads, gives a single entry per CDR3 protein. The table has approximately 17,000 distinct CDR3 sequences, under 20% seen once; the top ten hold roughly 6.4%. The CDR3 totals 15 residues. The germline CDR1 and CDR2 sequences are MGHRA and YSYEKL. Trimming cost V 0 bases and J 6 bases; bases outside gene matches: 4. Time point: blood at routine non-recurrence follow-up after resection. Sequencing of whole RNA from tumor, nontumor lung or frozen PBMC involved no sorting. Sequences were derived from PBMCs, sampled at follow-up. This TCR derives from a male donor with early-stage non-small cell lung cancer. This chain connects TRBV4-1 to TRBJ2-4; TRBD1 aligns across 8 bases. The CDR3 is CASSQDSGTGNIQYF. The CDR3, as DNA: TGCGCCAGCAGCCAAGACTCCGGGACAGGAAACATTCAGTACTTC.